Listed below are T cell receptor beta chains from one sample, sequenced in a study of shared clonotypes between healthy human individuals. This table comes from immunoSEQ multiplex PCR, and its TCRdb copy is limited to in-frame clones, with some not included. Of about 1.5 million clones in the sample, roughly 97% were seen once. Sequencing was carried out using naive CD4+ T cells sorted from blood. These receptors originate from a man aged 30 to 39 in good health. Both conserved end residues are part of each CDR3. A D gene is named only where the DNA matches it firmly. Rows may omit the clone size; those that give it use once, few, many or a size class.

d_call: NA; v_call: TRBV9; clone_size: NA; j_call: TRBJ2-2; cdr3_nt: TGTGCCAGCAGCGTAGCTCGCGGGACGGGTAACACCGGGGAGCTGTTTTTT; cdr3_aa: CASSVARGTGNTGELFF
d_call: TRBD1; v_call: TRBV18; clone_size: NA; j_call: TRBJ1-1; cdr3_nt: TGTGCCAGCTCACCCGGGACAGCCATGAACACTGAAGCTTTCTTT; cdr3_aa: CASSPGTAMNTEAFF
d_call: NA; v_call: TRBV10-1; clone_size: NA; j_call: TRBJ2-5; cdr3_nt: TGCGCCAGCAGCCCTAGGGACGGCCAAGAGACCCAGTACTTC; cdr3_aa: CASSPRDGQETQYF
d_call: NA; v_call: TRBV7-2; clone_size: once; j_call: TRBJ1-1; cdr3_nt: TGTGCCAGCAGCTTCGGAAAGGGAGCTTTCTTT; cdr3_aa: CASSFGKGAFF
d_call: NA; v_call: TRBV18; clone_size: NA; j_call: TRBJ1-1; cdr3_nt: TGTGCCAGCTCCCCATCCTGGGGGACTGAAGCTTTCTTT; cdr3_aa: CASSPSWGTEAFF
d_call: NA; v_call: TRBV6-5; clone_size: NA; j_call: TRBJ1-1; cdr3_nt: TGTGCCAGCAGTTACTCGGCTTCACGTACTGAAGCTTTCTTT; cdr3_aa: CASSYSASRTEAFF
d_call: NA; v_call: TRBV4-3; clone_size: NA; j_call: TRBJ2-5; cdr3_nt: TGCGCCAGCAGCCAACGGCTGGTTGGGAGCCAAGAGACCCAGTACTTC; cdr3_aa: CASSQRLVGSQETQYF
d_call: NA; v_call: TRBV11-2; clone_size: NA; j_call: TRBJ2-5; cdr3_nt: TGTGCCAGCAGCTTAGACCTGGCAGTACAGGAGACCCAGTACTTC; cdr3_aa: CASSLDLAVQETQYF
d_call: NA; v_call: TRBV21-1; clone_size: NA; j_call: TRBJ2-2; cdr3_nt: TGTGCCAGCAGCAACCCGGGACTAGCGGGAGGGCCGTACACCGGGGAGCTGTTTTTT; cdr3_aa: CASSNPGLAGGPYTGELFF
d_call: NA; v_call: TRBV11-2; clone_size: NA; j_call: TRBJ2-5; cdr3_nt: TGTGCCAGCAGCCTGGGGCCCACCAAAGAGACCCAGTACTTC; cdr3_aa: CASSLGPTKETQYF
d_call: NA; v_call: TRBV2; clone_size: NA; j_call: TRBJ2-2; cdr3_nt: TGTGCCAGCAGTGAAGCGCTTCCAAACACCGGGGAGCTGTTTTTT; cdr3_aa: CASSEALPNTGELFF
d_call: TRBD1; v_call: TRBV9; clone_size: NA; j_call: TRBJ2-5; cdr3_nt: TGTGCCAGCAGCGTCCTAGGTGGGGGACAGGGCTTTGGAGAGACCCAGTACTTC; cdr3_aa: CASSVLGGGQGFGETQYF
d_call: NA; v_call: TRBV5-4; clone_size: NA; j_call: TRBJ1-4; cdr3_nt: TGTGCCAGCAGCGCAACCCAGGGGACCTATGAAAAACTGTTTTTT; cdr3_aa: CASSATQGTYEKLFF
d_call: NA; v_call: TRBV10-1; clone_size: NA; j_call: TRBJ1-2; cdr3_nt: TGCGCCAGCAGTGAGACGCCTGGCTATGGCTACACCTTC; cdr3_aa: CASSETPGYGYTF
d_call: NA; v_call: TRBV6-1; clone_size: NA; j_call: TRBJ2-7; cdr3_nt: TGTGCCAGCAGAGCCGAAGTGGCCGCCGCCTACGAGCAGTACTTC; cdr3_aa: CASRAEVAAAYEQYF
d_call: TRBD1; v_call: TRBV10-3; clone_size: NA; j_call: TRBJ2-7; cdr3_nt: TGTGCCACCACGACAGGGAACGAGCAGTACTTC; cdr3_aa: CATTTGNEQYF
d_call: NA; v_call: TRBV6-5; clone_size: NA; j_call: TRBJ2-1; cdr3_nt: TGTGCCAGCAGTTTGAGGGGAACTGAGCAGTTCTTC; cdr3_aa: CASSLRGTEQFF
d_call: NA; v_call: TRBV18; clone_size: NA; j_call: TRBJ2-1; cdr3_nt: TGTGCCAGCTCACCAGGGCTTGACAGCAAGAACAGCCCCTACAATGAGCAGTTCTTC; cdr3_aa: CASSPGLDSKNSPYNEQFF
d_call: NA; v_call: TRBV18; clone_size: NA; j_call: TRBJ1-5; cdr3_nt: TGTGCCAGCTCACCACGCGAAAGTAGCAATCAGCCCCAGCATTTT; cdr3_aa: CASSPRESSNQPQHF
d_call: TRBD2; v_call: TRBV5-4; clone_size: NA; j_call: TRBJ2-1; cdr3_nt: TGTGCCAGCAGCTTGGGGCTAGCGGCCTACAATGAGCAGTTCTTC; cdr3_aa: CASSLGLAAYNEQFF
d_call: NA; v_call: TRBV7-8; clone_size: NA; j_call: TRBJ1-1; cdr3_nt: TGTGCCAGCAGCTCCGAAACAGGACACATGAACACTGAAGCTTTCTTT; cdr3_aa: CASSSETGHMNTEAFF
d_call: NA; v_call: TRBV5-1; clone_size: once; j_call: TRBJ2-7; cdr3_nt: TGCGCCAGCAGCTTCCCGGGACTCCCCTACGAGCAGTACTTC; cdr3_aa: CASSFPGLPYEQYF
d_call: NA; v_call: TRBV5-1; clone_size: few; j_call: TRBJ2-7; cdr3_nt: TGCGCCAGCAGCTTGGGACAGGAGAGCTCCTACGAGCAGTACTTC; cdr3_aa: CASSLGQESSYEQYF
d_call: TRBD1; v_call: TRBV6-5; clone_size: NA; j_call: TRBJ2-7; cdr3_nt: TGTGCCAGCAGTTACTCATTGGGGGGACAGGGCTACGAGCAGTACTTC; cdr3_aa: CASSYSLGGQGYEQYF
d_call: NA; v_call: TRBV5-5; clone_size: once; j_call: TRBJ2-1; cdr3_nt: TGTGCCAGCAGCGACCGACCGACTGCCTACAATGAGCAGTTCTTC; cdr3_aa: CASSDRPTAYNEQFF
d_call: NA; v_call: TRBV4-1; clone_size: NA; j_call: TRBJ2-7; cdr3_nt: TGCGCCAGCAGCCCTTACACCAACGGGGCCCAATCCTACGAGCAGTACTTC; cdr3_aa: CASSPYTNGAQSYEQYF
d_call: TRBD1; v_call: TRBV5-1; clone_size: NA; j_call: TRBJ2-3; cdr3_nt: TGCGCCAGCAGCCCCGGGACAGGGGGCACAGATACGCAGTATTTT; cdr3_aa: CASSPGTGGTDTQYF
d_call: NA; v_call: TRBV29-1; clone_size: NA; j_call: TRBJ2-7; cdr3_nt: TGCAGCGTTGAAGACACCTATTCCTACGAGCAGTACTTC; cdr3_aa: CSVEDTYSYEQYF
d_call: NA; v_call: TRBV5-5; clone_size: NA; j_call: TRBJ2-7; cdr3_nt: TGTGCCAGCAGCTTGAAGGGGGCCTACGAGCAGTACTTC; cdr3_aa: CASSLKGAYEQYF